The 12 T cell receptor beta chains in this list originate from one sample, sequenced in a study of CD8 T cells in ankylosing spondylitis. TCRdb reanalysed the 5' RACE reads using MiXCR and keeps one entry per CDR3 protein. The table has around 220,000 distinct CDR3 sequences, around 16% seen once. Antigen specificity for these receptors is unknown. Findings and limits, study-wide: What appeared characteristic of ankylosing spondylitis blood was a TCR beta motif of fewer than ten highly homologous variants.

The specimen was blood, either unsorted or a sorted T cell fraction (not recorded which). The receptor set was obtained from a male donor with ankylosing spondylitis.

This clonotype appeared a few times. V and J are TRBV11-3 and TRBJ2-3, with 8 bases aligning to TRBD2. The CDR3 loop spans 15 amino acids. V was pared by 4 bases and J by 6 bases, with 9 bases of the junction left unmatched. Per germline, CDR1 SGHNT and CDR2 YENEEA. The chain's CDR3 is CASSSIGGAADTQYF. The CDR3, as DNA: TGTGCCAGCAGCTCTATCGGGGGGGCGGCGGATACGCAGTATTTT.

The V call is TRBV6-1, the J call TRBJ1-5; 7 bases fit TRBD1. Losses at the gene ends were 6 bases for V and 7 bases for J; bases not matched to a gene: 12. This CDR3 has 15 amino acids. Germline assignment: CDR1 MNHNS and CDR2 SASEGT. This CDR3 reads CASRHRGGAGQPQHF. In DNA form, the CDR3 reads TGTGCCAGCAGACATAGAGGGGGCGCGGGGCAGCCCCAGCATTTT.

This clonotype was detected only a few times. This chain joins TRBV5-1 and TRBJ1-1; D unclear. Trimming removed 1 base from V and 1 base from J, with 14 bases in between. The germline V gene has CDR1 SGHRS and CDR2 YFSETQ. This CDR3 comprises 16 residues. CDR3 sequence (DNA): TGCGCCAGCAGCTTGATGGGGAGAGGAACGAACACTGAAGCTTTCTTT. It is translated as CASSLMGRGTNTEAFF.

As to this clonotype: One end of the junction varies from germline; a read error may be responsible. The chain employs TRBV6-1 and TRBJ2-2, with TRBD1 matching over 10 bases. The CDR3 sequence is 13 residues long. Germline V gene lookup returns CDR1 MNHNS and CDR2 SASEGT. The CDR3 DNA reads TGTGCCAGTGGGACAGGGGAAACCGGGGAGCTGTGTTTT. Protein product: CASGTGETGELCF.

The chain carries TRBV11-1 and TRBJ1-6, with D perhaps TRBD1 (6 bases). Trimming shortened V by 4 bases and J by 10 bases, and 20 bases separated the two germline ends. Per germline, CDR1 SGHAT and CDR2 FQDESV (reference sequence). The CDR3 covers 16 residues. CDR3 nucleotide sequence: TGTGCCAGCAGCTCCGAACAGGGTTTCGGTGGGTCACCCCTCCACTTT. Its protein product is CASSSEQGFGGSPLHF.

The chain uses TRBV9 and TRBJ2-2; D uncertain. Germline CDR1 and CDR2: SGDLS and YYNGEE. The CDR3 totals 13 residues. V shed 2 bases and J shed 6 bases, with 8 bases lying between them. CDR3 in DNA: TGTGCCAGCAGCGTGAACGGACCCGGGGAGCTGTTTTTT. Translated: CASSVNGPGELFF.

The chain combines TRBV20-1 with TRBJ1-1; TRBD1 matches 8 bases. Germline assignment: CDR1 DFQATT and CDR2 SNEGSKA (reference sequence). The V gene end was trimmed by 3 bases and the J gene end by 3 bases; junction bases not matched to a gene: 6. The CDR3 sequence is 14 residues long. The CDR3: CSASYGTGYTEAFF. The DNA of the CDR3 is TGCAGTGCTAGTTATGGGACAGGTTACACTGAAGCTTTCTTT.

This clonotype occurred a few times. The CDR3 DNA reads TGTGCCAGCAGCTCCCCGGGACTGTACAATGAGCAGTTCTTC. Translation: CASSSPGLYNEQFF. The rearrangement uses TRBV5-5 and TRBJ2-1, with D possibly matching TRBD2 (6 bases). Trimming shortened V by 3 bases and J by 4 bases, and 11 bases separated the two germline ends. The germline V gene encodes CDR1 SGHKS and CDR2 YYEKEE (reference sequence). This CDR3 region has 14 residues.

Only a few counts were recorded for this clonotype. The V and J genes are TRBV7-9 and TRBJ2-1, with D perhaps given as TRBD1 or TRBD2 (5 bases each). V lost 2 bases to trimming and J lost 0 bases, with 11 bases between them. Germline V lookup: CDR1 SEHNR, CDR2 FQNEAQ (reference sequence). The CDR3 extends over 16 amino acids. In nucleotides, the CDR3 is TGTGCCAGCAGCTTACAGGGAGATATCTCCTACAATGAGCAGTTCTTC. It specifies CASSLQGDISYNEQFF.

The V call is TRBV27, the J call TRBJ2-1; the match to TRBD2 covers 8 bases. Trimming removed 2 bases from V and 8 bases from J; junction bases left unmatched: 2. Looked up from germline, CDR1 is MNHEY and CDR2 is SMNVEV (reference sequence). The CDR3 is made up of 13 amino acids. The CDR3 sequence is CASSLAGGDEQFF. DNA for the CDR3: TGTGCCAGCAGTTTAGCGGGAGGCGATGAGCAGTTCTTC.

This clonotype was seen only a few times. The chain has TRBV20-1 and TRBJ2-1; 13 positions match TRBD2. V shed 6 bases, J shed 2 bases, and the junction held 4 bases outside the gene matches. CDR1 and CDR2 (germline): DFQATT, SNEGSKA (reference sequence). The CDR3 loop spans 15 amino acids. CDR3 in amino acids: CSARTSGSAYNEQFF. CDR3 sequence (DNA): TGCAGTGCCCGGACTAGCGGGAGCGCCTACAATGAGCAGTTCTTC.

The V gene is TRBV10-3, the J gene TRBJ1-6; tentative D call: TRBD1 (5 bases). V shed 10 bases and J shed 6 bases, with 13 bases lying between them. CDR1 is ENHRY, CDR2 SYGVKD, per germline. This CDR3 spans 13 amino acids. CDR3 amino acids: CANRQLLNSPLHF. The CDR3 DNA reads as TGTGCCAATCGACAGCTTCTTAATTCACCCCTCCACTTT.